The 22 T cell receptor beta chains presented below share a single source sample, sequenced in a study of T cell changes during pregnancy in multiple sclerosis. Here immunoSEQ multiplex PCR was the method, and the copy in TCRdb shows in-frame clones only, minus some. The sample carries tens of thousands of clones, 85% to 95% recorded once. This specimen consisted of peripheral blood, obtained in the third trimester of pregnancy. Every receptor here comes from a female donor in good health, enrolled as a control in a pregnancy study.

The J gene is TRBJ1-5, the V gene TRBV2; 9 bases fit TRBD1. This CDR3 is 14 amino acids long. The germline V gene has CDR1 SNHLY and CDR2 FYNNEI. J was trimmed by 7 bases and V by 7 bases; bases with no gene match: 8. The CDR3 bases are TGTGCCAGCAACGCAGACAGGGGGAGCCAGCCCCAGCATTTT. It specifies CASNADRGSQPQHF. The whole variable domain, remainder taken from reference TRBV2 and TRBJ1-5, is EPEVTQTPSHQVTQMGQEVILRCVPISNHLYFYWYRQILGQKVEFLVSFYNNEISEKSEIFDDQFSVERPDGSNFTLKIRSTKLEDSAMYFCASNADRGSQPQHFGDGTRLSIL.

The genes are TRBV23-1 and TRBJ2-1; D might be TRBD1 (5 bases). TRBV23-1 is marked as an open reading frame, function uncertain. Trimming removed 0 bases from V and 4 bases from J, with 10 bases in between. CDR3 length: 15 residues. CDR3 nucleotide sequence: TGCGCCAGCAGTCAATCGGGGCAAGAATACAATGAGCAGTTCTTC. Protein sequence: CASSQSGQEYNEQFF.

This rearrangement joins TRBV7-9 to TRBJ2-5, with 9 bases aligning to TRBD2. The CDR3 contains 16 residues. V was pared by 0 bases and J by 2 bases, with 4 bases of the junction left unmatched. The germline gives CDR1 SEHNR, CDR2 FQNEAQ (reference sequence). CDR3 protein: CASSLALAGIQETQYF. CDR3 nucleotide sequence: TGTGCCAGCAGCTTAGCGCTAGCGGGGATACAAGAGACCCAGTACTTC. Combining the CDR3 with reference TRBV7-9 and TRBJ2-5 gives the whole variable domain DTGVSQNPRHKITKRGQNVTFRCDPISEHNRLYWYRQTLGQGPEFLTYFQNEAQLEKSRLLSDRFSAERPKGSFSTLEIQRTEQGDSAMYLCASSLALAGIQETQYFGPGTRLLVL.

The table lists this clone with a count of one. The chain recombines TRBV15 with TRBJ2-5; a weak D match, TRBD2 (6 bases). Trimming removed 7 bases at V and 2 bases at J, with 8 bases between. This CDR3 contains 12 residues. Germline loops: CDR1 LNHNV, CDR2 YYDKDF (reference sequence). The CDR3 coding sequence is TGTGCCACCAATGGAGGGCAAGAGACCCAGTACTTC. Encoded protein: CATNGGQETQYF.

This chain uses TRBV15 with TRBJ2-7; the match to TRBD1 covers 9 bases. The CDR3 is made up of 15 amino acids. Germline CDR1 reads LNHNV; CDR2 reads YYDKDF (reference sequence). V lost 2 bases and J lost 3; bases outside the gene matches: 5. In nucleotides, the CDR3 is TGTGCCACCAGCAGAAACAGGGGGCTTGGCTACGAGCAGTACTTC. Translation: CATSRNRGLGYEQYF.

The chain carries TRBV13 and TRBJ1-3, with D tentatively TRBD1 (6 bases). The CDR3 is 15 residues long. V dropped 6 bases and J dropped 0 bases, with 12 bases sitting between them. Per the germline V gene, CDR1 is PRHDT and CDR2 is FYEKMQ (reference sequence). The CDR3 bases are TGTGCCAGCAGATTTGGGGGCATCTCTGGAAACACCATATATTTT. This translates into CASRFGGISGNTIYF.

This CDR3 reads CASSPTTSNQPQHF. The CDR3 DNA is TGTGCCAGCAGTCCCACTACTAGCAATCAGCCCCAGCATTTT. This chain connects TRBV2 to TRBJ1-5; D not certain. The germline V gene encodes CDR1 SNHLY and CDR2 FYNNEI. The CDR3 contains 14 residues. The V end lost 5 bases, the J end lost 0 bases, and 8 bases lay between the germline ends. Together with reference TRBV2 and TRBJ1-5, the CDR3 gives the full variable domain: EPEVTQTPSHQVTQMGQEVILRCVPISNHLYFYWYRQILGQKVEFLVSFYNNEISEKSEIFDDQFSVERPDGSNFTLKIRSTKLEDSAMYFCASSPTTSNQPQHFGDGTRLSIL.

The chain carries TRBV19 and TRBJ2-3; 8 bases match TRBD2. In germline, CDR1 is LNHDA, CDR2 SQIVND (reference sequence). The CDR3 runs to 15 residues. Losses at the gene ends were 5 bases for V and 5 bases for J; bases not matched to a gene: 9. CDR3 amino acids: CASSAAGGGVDTQYF. DNA of the CDR3: TGTGCCAGTAGTGCTGCGGGAGGAGGAGTAGATACGCAGTATTTT. Drawing the rest from reference TRBV19 and TRBJ2-3, the complete variable domain is DGGITQSPKYLFRKEGQNVTLSCEQNLNHDAMYWYRQDPGQGLRLIYYSQIVNDFQKGDIAEGYSVSREKKESFPLTVTSAQKNPTAFYLCASSAAGGGVDTQYFGPGTRLTVL.

The chain carries TRBV2 and TRBJ1-2, with D unresolved. The germline V gene has CDR1 SNHLY and CDR2 FYNNEI. Between the trimmed V and J ends, which lost 9 bases and 4 bases, there was a span of 12 bases. The CDR3 has 12 residues. This chain's CDR3 is CARSSMSYGYTF. Written as DNA, the CDR3 is TGTGCCAGGTCTTCTATGAGCTATGGCTACACCTTC.

The V call is TRBV4-2, the J call TRBJ2-2; 7 bases line up with TRBD2. Trimming at V came to 1 base and at J to 5 bases, leaving 4 bases not matched to a gene. The CDR3 runs to 15 residues. Germline V lookup: CDR1 LGHNA, CDR2 YNFKEQ. Here the CDR3 DNA reads TGTGCCAGCAGCCAAGTAACTAGCGATACCGGGGAGCTGTTTTTT. Its protein product is CASSQVTSDTGELFF.

The J gene is TRBJ2-1, the V gene TRBV6-4; maybe TRBD2 (6 bases). The CDR3 sequence is 15 residues long. CDR1 MRHNA and CDR2 SNTAGT come from the germline V gene. V was shortened by 2 bases and J by 6 bases, with 14 bases between the two germline ends. The CDR3 DNA reads TGTGCCAGCAGTGACGGGTCGGGAGAGGTCAATGAGCAGTTCTTC. Encoded protein: CASSDGSGEVNEQFF.

The genes are TRBV5-8 and TRBJ1-5; 9 bases fit TRBD1. CDR1 and CDR2 from the germline V gene are SGHTS and YDEGEE. V was clipped by 3 bases and J by 6 bases; unmatched bases: 4. CDR3 length: 14 residues. CDR3 DNA: TGTGCCAGCAGCTCACAGGGGGCTGGTCAGCCCCAGCATTTT. Its protein is CASSSQGAGQPQHF.

The chain carries TRBV6-5 and TRBJ2-5, with 8 bases fitting TRBD1. The CDR3 has 13 amino acids. After removal of 7 bases from V and 5 bases from J, the junction contained 6 bases not matched to a gene. CDR1 and CDR2 (germline): MNHEY, SVGAGI. The CDR3 sequence: CASTKDRAETQYF. CDR3 nucleotides: TGTGCCAGCACCAAGGACAGGGCGGAGACCCAGTACTTC.

This clone came up a few times. The gene calls are TRBV1 and TRBJ2-7; TRBD2, the D gene given by the table, was not confirmed from the DNA. TRBV1 corresponds to a pseudogene. The length of the CDR3 is 16 residues. CDR3 residues: CTSSHETSGRTYEQYF. CDR3 bases: TGCACCAGCAGCCACGAAACTAGCGGGAGGACGTACGAGCAGTACTTC.

CDR3 nucleotide sequence: TGTGCCAGCAGGGAGGGGGGGAGCACTGAAGCTTTCTTT. It specifies CASREGGSTEAFF. V is TRBV2 and J is TRBJ1-1, with a weak D call TRBD1 (6 bases). CDR3 length equals 13 residues. In germline, CDR1 is SNHLY, CDR2 FYNNEI. Trimming took 6 bases from V and 4 from J, leaving 12 bases between them.

This rearrangement joins TRBV5-1 to TRBJ2-3; D perhaps matches TRBD2 (6 bases). Germline CDR1 reads SGHRS; CDR2 reads YFSETQ. Deletions cut 2 bases from V and 0 bases from J, with 10 bases between. This CDR3 has 15 residues. The CDR3 sequence is CASSFRGTSTDTQYF. The CDR3 region has the DNA TGCGCCAGCAGCTTTCGGGGGACCAGCACAGATACGCAGTATTTT.

This clone was seen a handful of times. This chain links TRBV5-4 with TRBJ1-4; D is uncertain. The CDR3 length is 16 residues. V gave up 4 bases and J gave up 2 bases, with 15 bases separating them. CDR1 is SGHNT and CDR2 is YYREEE in the germline V gene (reference sequence). The CDR3 DNA is TGTGCCAGCAGCAGAAGATCTACGGGGACTAATGAAAAACTGTTTTTT. It translates to CASSRRSTGTNEKLFF.

This chain uses TRBV7-9 with TRBJ1-2; D might be TRBD1 (5 bases). This CDR3 contains 12 residues. Germline V gene sequence: CDR1 SEHNR, CDR2 FQNEAQ (reference sequence). Trimming removed 10 bases from V and 8 bases from J, with 17 bases in between. CDR3 sequence (DNA): TGTGCCACAGACGGGGGGGATGTGGGCTACACCTTC. This codes for CATDGGDVGYTF.

V and J are TRBV5-6 and TRBJ2-7, with D unresolved. Trimming removed 2 bases from V and 2 bases from J, with 5 bases in between. Germline lookup yields CDR1 SGHDT and CDR2 YYEEEE. The CDR3 contains 12 residues. The CDR3 sequence is CASSFRAYEQYF. The CDR3, as DNA: TGTGCCAGCAGCTTCCGAGCCTACGAGCAGTACTTC.

The J gene is TRBJ2-5, the V gene TRBV7-2; D is possibly TRBD1 (6 bases). The CDR3 runs 15 residues. Germline V gene lookup returns CDR1 SGHTA and CDR2 FQGNSA. V gave up 5 bases and J gave up 5 bases, with 18 bases separating them. CDR3 sequence (DNA): TGTGCCAGCAGCCCAGACAGGACACGCCAGGAGACCCAGTACTTC. This sequence encodes CASSPDRTRQETQYF.

The chain joins TRBV10-3 to TRBJ2-1; the D gene is possibly TRBD2 (6 bases). The V gene's germline CDR1 is ENHRY and CDR2 SYGVKD. The CDR3 runs to 16 residues. V lost 0 bases and J 5 bases, leaving 14 bases between the germline ends. The CDR3 bases are TGTGCCATCAGTGAGTCCGGGAGCCATACCAACAATGAGCAGTTCTTC. The encoded protein is CAISESGSHTNNEQFF.

The chain employs TRBV6-5 and TRBJ2-7; TRBD2 matches 15 bases. The CDR3 spans 15 residues. Germline values: CDR1 MNHEY, CDR2 SVGAGI. Trimming at V came to 5 bases and at J to 3 bases, leaving 2 bases not matched to a gene. CDR3 region: CASSRTSGGDYEQYF. CDR3 DNA sequence: TGTGCCAGCAGTAGGACTAGCGGGGGGGACTACGAGCAGTACTTC.